This TCR beta chain was sequenced during a study of blood T cell repertoires in COVID-19. For the study at large: Samples taken during acute and convalescent COVID-19 were collected in the United States, Italy and Spain.

Authors' methods: Cell counts per sample came from amplifying reference gene primers. Clones were read by immunoSEQ multiplex PCR, and TCRdb kept only the in-frame ones, dropping some. V, J and clone size reflect that table, while D and trimming were determined from the DNA. The repertoire holds 90,000 to 130,000 clones, with 88% as singletons. The CDR3 has 14 amino acids. V gave up 5 bases and J gave up 1 base, with 11 bases separating them. Germline CDR1 and CDR2: LNHDA and SQIVND (reference sequence). The receptor comes from a human donor in a cohort sampled during active COVID-19. This chain uses TRBV19 with TRBJ1-1, with D possibly matching TRBD1 (6 bases). The material sequenced was peripheral blood. CDR3 DNA: TGTGCCAGTAGTGTTGGGACACCGAACACTGAAGCTTTCTTT. Translating gives CASSVGTPNTEAFF.